Given below is one T cell receptor beta chain in context. Antigen specificity is unknown. The sample originates from a study of graft-versus-host responses after intestinal transplantation. Study conclusions and caveats: Among circulating GvH clones, peak levels were associated with early post-transplant declines in HvG clones. GvH clonotypes were identified within recipient marrow, with a subset emerging first in ileum or blood.

Repertoires were generated with immunoSEQ multiplex PCR, while TCRdb's copy carries only in-frame clones and drops some. The data contain fewer than 110,000 clones, approximately 88% of them seen just once; the ten biggest clones take up over 0.55%. V was clipped by 3 bases and J by 6 bases; unmatched bases: 6. Germline CDR1 and CDR2: LNHNV and YYDKDF (reference sequence). This CDR3 has 15 residues. The chain links TRBV15 to TRBJ2-1; TRBD1 aligns across 9 bases. The origin of this receptor is a human donor who was the organ donor for an intestinal transplant. The material sequenced was unstimulated CD4+ T cells sorted from spleen or lymph node cells, taken before transplant. CDR3 region: CATSRRTGESNEQFF. The DNA of the CDR3 is TGTGCCACCAGCAGGCGGACAGGGGAGAGCAATGAGCAGTTCTTC.